This T cell receptor (beta chain) stems from a study of T cells in Graves' hyperthyroidism and ophthalmopathy (dated by TCRdb to about 2019). Study-wide context: Peripheral blood was sampled at the time of initial diagnosis, prior to any treatment. To identify distinguishing TCR V-J signatures, a discovery cohort of 95 to 100 patients was used, comprising roughly 45 with Graves' ophthalmopathy and approximately 58 with stable Graves' hyperthyroidism. An independent validation cohort of around 20 hyperthyroidism patients and 15 or so patients who later progressed to ophthalmopathy tested prospective prediction of ophthalmopathy. The 100 discovery patients were randomly split 7:3 into training and test sets. In addition, the study compared T-cell repertoires in thyroid tissue and in blood from roughly six Graves' hyperthyroidism patients. Once sampling was done, hyperthyroidism patients were given methimazole at a starting dose of 30 mg daily, whereas ophthalmopathy patients were given high-dose intravenous methylprednisolone. According to the paper, TCR Vbeta CDR3 sequencing was carried out on approximately 140 peripheral blood samples, which came from fewer than 50 ophthalmopathy, under 80 hyperthyroidism and 17 progressor patients. What the work shows at the level of the full study, not this receptor alone: In validation, the model predicted progression to ophthalmopathy with roughly 66% sensitivity and 72% to 75% specificity, a median of about 6 months before onset. No statistical method was used to set the sample size in advance, and investigators knew the group allocation. A model built on a 13 V-J signature distinguished ophthalmopathy from stable hyperthyroidism, reaching around 90% sensitivity and around 81% specificity in cross-validation and 80%/75% in testing. Most expanded thyroid clonotypes (frequency above 0.001) were also detected in blood, suggesting blood repertoires may reflect thyroid immune responses.

Graves' hyperthyroidism was defined as stable when no progression to ophthalmopathy occurred over 18 months of follow-up. The hyperthyroidism patients were between 18 and 65 years old and newly diagnosed, with a disease duration of less than 2 months. The study excluded patients with uncontrolled infections, other autoimmune diseases, pregnancy or lactation. Diagnoses were based on clinical symptoms, serum thyroxine and TRAb, thyroid ultrasound and orbital computed tomography. Ficoll-Paque density gradient centrifugation was used to isolate PBMCs from around 10 ml of fresh peripheral blood. Trizol reagent was used to extract total RNA, and RNA quality was then checked on an Agilent 2100 Bioanalyzer. TCR beta CDR3 regions were amplified from RNA transcripts. For the first round of RT-PCR on the TCR CDR3, the HTBI primer set was used together with the Qiagen OneStep RT-PCR kit. Libraries were constructed in a second round of multiplex PCR, after which size selection and purification were carried out. Paired-end sequencing of the libraries was performed with 100 bp reads on an Illumina HiSeq2000. Processing in the source paper ran as follows. Raw data were processed with SOAPnuke, discarding reads with adapters, uncalled bases, mean Phred below 15, or no exact constant-primer or identifier match. COPE v1.2.5 was used to merge high-quality paired reads, and clonotypes were defined as unique nucleotide sequences. MiTCR v1.1 was used to align the clonotypes against IMGT TRBV, TRBD and TRBJ reference segments. The analysis included only V-J combinations with a frequency above 0.0001, which together covered 99% to 99.2% of the repertoires. The TCS score was defined as the ratio of F50 (clonal expansion) to E x V (chaos), calculated using BLOSUM62-based TCRdist between CDR3 peptides within each V-J. Welch's t-statistics and random forest reduced roughly 500 V-J features to 13, which were used in a naive Bayes classifier (R e1071). TCRdb reran the public reads through fastp at Q25 and MiXCR, keeping productive beta chains. For every CDR3 protein sequence, its rows merge into one entry that carries the most common genes and DNA. None of the V and J calls come from the authors' own analysis; TCRdb made them. For this sample the table gives under 400,000 distinct CDR3 sequences, of which about 12% were detected only once. 9.2% of the sample lies in the top ten.

Concerning this clonotype itself: Which antigen it targets is not known. There are no base qualities to consult, and no much larger clone falls within one base.

CDR1 LNHDA and CDR2 SQIVND were looked up in the germline V gene (reference sequence). V is cut back by 0 bases and J by 7 bases, with 9 bases in the junction unmatched. The cysteine opens and the phenylalanine closes a CDR3 of 16 amino acids. The sequence is cut down to CDR3 DNA, 48 bases in frame from base 1. This receptor was taken from a woman under 30 with Graves' hyperthyroidism. Sequencing input: blood. This chain is built from TRBV19 and TRBJ1-2; TRBD1 lines up with 9 middle nucleotides. The CDR3 protein is CASSIDGTGFTLGYTF. The DNA sequence is as follows: TGTGCCAGTAGTATAGACGGGACAGGGTTTACCCTTGGCTACACCTTC.